A single sample is the source of the 9 T cell receptor beta chains below, sequenced in a study of long-term antiretroviral therapy in people with HIV. They ran version v3.0 of the immunoSEQ assay at survey level. Measured with immunoSEQ multiplex PCR; TCRdb has only the in-frame clones, and not every one. The repertoire has about 20,000 clones, about 82% of them found once; the top ten carry less than 5%. This specimen consisted of unsorted PBMCs, obtained 1.3 years after starting antiretroviral therapy. The receptors originated from a man between 60 and 70 years old with HIV.

This clone was observed a single time. This sequence joins TRBV5-1 and TRBJ1-2, with unresolved D. Trimming removed 1 base from V and 10 bases from J, with 17 bases in between. The CDR3 has 14 residues. Germline V gene sequence: CDR1 SGHRS, CDR2 YFSETQ. CDR3 nucleotide sequence: TGCGCCAGCAGCTTGAGTCCGGACGGCGGCCCCTACACCTTC. Encoded protein: CASSLSPDGGPYTF.

The chain employs TRBV5-1 and TRBJ2-2; TRBD2 might be the D (5 bases). The CDR3 sequence is 15 residues long. CDR1 is SGHRS, CDR2 YFSETQ, per germline. V was cut by 6 bases and J by 5 bases, with 17 bases left in between. In DNA form, the CDR3 reads TGCGCCAGCACCCCACTAGGTTGGACTACCGGGGAGCTGTTTTTT. Amino acid sequence: CASTPLGWTTGELFF.

In its sample, this clone is large (0.1 to 1%). The chain is built from TRBV2 and TRBJ1-5; D is ambiguous. The CDR3 is 14 residues long. CDR1 SNHLY and CDR2 FYNNEI come from the germline V gene. V lost 5 bases and J lost 1, with 9 bases in between. As DNA, the CDR3 is TGTGCCAGCAGTTCTAATTGGAGCAATCAGCCCCAGCATTTT. Translating gives CASSSNWSNQPQHF.

The chain combines TRBV18 with TRBJ1-2; weak D call: TRBD1 (5 bases). The CDR3 is 15 amino acids. CDR1 and CDR2 from the germline V gene are KGHSH and LQKENI. V was cut by 0 bases and J by 7 bases, with 15 bases left in between. The CDR3 sequence: CASSPPGVGRVGYTF. The CDR3 coding sequence is TGTGCCAGCTCACCACCGGGGGTGGGACGAGTTGGCTACACCTTC.

The chain joins TRBV5-5 to TRBJ1-4; no clear D. Between the trimmed V and J ends, which lost 3 bases and 5 bases, there was a span of 17 bases. Germline CDR1 is SGHKS and CDR2 is YYEKEE (reference sequence). This CDR3 region has 16 residues. DNA for the CDR3: TGTGCCAGCAGCTCTATAGAGGGAGTTACGAATGAAAAACTGTTTTTT. As protein: CASSSIEGVTNEKLFF.

This sequence joins TRBV7-9 and TRBJ1-2; 7 bases are shared with TRBD1. Germline CDR1 SEHNR, CDR2 FQNEAQ (reference sequence). The CDR3 loop spans 16 amino acids. V lost 5 bases to trimming and J lost 4 bases; unmatched junction nucleotides: 13. The CDR3 nucleotides are TGTGCCAGCAGCAAAACAGGGGCCAATGCTATCTATGGCTACACCTTC. Encoded protein: CASSKTGANAIYGYTF.

In the case of this clone: The same CDR3 can be traced to other DNA sequences in this sample. The gene calls are TRBV9 and TRBJ2-7; maybe TRBD2 (6 bases). Germline V CDR1 and CDR2: SGDLS, YYNGEE. The CDR3 runs to 15 residues. V lost 1 base and J lost 3, with 14 bases in between. In nucleotides, the CDR3 is TGTGCCAGCAGCGTATCCGGGAGTAGGGACTACGAGCAGTACTTC. It yields the protein CASSVSGSRDYEQYF.

The J gene is TRBJ2-3, the V gene TRBV29-1, with D maybe TRBD2 (6 bases). The CDR3 consists of 16 residues. V lost 4 bases to trimming and J lost 0 bases, with 17 bases between them. Germline V gene data show CDR1 as SQVTM and CDR2 as ANQGSEA. CDR3 sequence: CSVGGTKAGSTDTQYF. In DNA, the CDR3 is TGCAGCGTTGGGGGGACCAAAGCGGGTAGCACAGATACGCAGTATTTT.

The chain links TRBV5-8 to TRBJ2-7, with D hard to call. Germline lookup yields CDR1 SGHTS and CDR2 YDEGEE. The CDR3 has 14 residues. V was pared by 3 bases and J by 3 bases, with 13 bases between. The CDR3: CASSSPPRLYEQYF. For the CDR3, the DNA is TGTGCCAGCAGCTCACCTCCAAGACTCTACGAGCAGTACTTC.